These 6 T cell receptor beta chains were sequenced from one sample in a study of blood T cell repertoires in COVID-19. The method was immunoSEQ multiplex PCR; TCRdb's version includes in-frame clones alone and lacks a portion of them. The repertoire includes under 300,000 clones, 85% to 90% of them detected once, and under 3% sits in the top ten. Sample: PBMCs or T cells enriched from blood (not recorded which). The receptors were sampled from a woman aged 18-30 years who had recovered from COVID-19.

The CDR3 reads CASSQGAGTDTGELFF. For the CDR3, the DNA is TGCGCCAGCAGCCAAGGTGCCGGGACAGACACCGGGGAGCTGTTTTTT. The genes are TRBV4-1 and TRBJ2-2; TRBD1 matches at 7 bases. Losses at the gene ends were 1 base for V and 3 bases for J; bases not matched to a gene: 5. This CDR3 spans 16 amino acids. The germline V gene encodes CDR1 MGHRA and CDR2 YSYEKL.

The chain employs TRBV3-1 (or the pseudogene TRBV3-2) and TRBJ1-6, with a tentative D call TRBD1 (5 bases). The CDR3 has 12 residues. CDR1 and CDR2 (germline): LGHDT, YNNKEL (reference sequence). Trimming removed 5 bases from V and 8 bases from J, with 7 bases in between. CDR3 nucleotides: TGTGCCAGCAGCGTCAGGGATTCACCCCTCCACTTT. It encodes CASSVRDSPLHF.

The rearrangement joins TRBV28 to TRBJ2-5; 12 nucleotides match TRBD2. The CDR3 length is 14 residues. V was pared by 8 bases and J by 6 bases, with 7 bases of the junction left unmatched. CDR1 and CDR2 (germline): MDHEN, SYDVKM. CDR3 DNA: TGTGCCAGCCGAAGACTAGCGGGGGAACAGACCCAGTACTTC. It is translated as CASRRLAGEQTQYF.

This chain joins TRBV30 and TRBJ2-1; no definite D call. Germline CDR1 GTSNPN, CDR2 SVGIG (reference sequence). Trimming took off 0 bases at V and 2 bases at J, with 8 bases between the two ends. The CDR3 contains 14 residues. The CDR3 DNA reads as TGTGCCTGGAGTGTTTTTGGCACCTACAATGAGCAGTTCTTC. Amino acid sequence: CAWSVFGTYNEQFF. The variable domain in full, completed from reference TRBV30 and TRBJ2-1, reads SQTIHQWPATLVQPVGSPLSLECTVEGTSNPNLYWYRQAAGRGLQLLFYSVGIGQISSEVPQNLSASRPQDRQFILSSKKLLLSDSGFYLCAWSVFGTYNEQFFGPGTRLTVL.

CDR3 sequence: CASSPIRGSGANVLTF. In DNA, the CDR3 is TGTGCCAGCAGCCCAATTAGGGGCAGTGGGGCCAACGTCCTGACTTTC. This chain joins TRBV9 and TRBJ2-6; a possible D gene is TRBD1 (5 bases). In germline, CDR1 is SGDLS, CDR2 YYNGEE. Trimming cost V 4 bases and J 3 bases, with 14 bases left between them. The CDR3 is 16 residues long.

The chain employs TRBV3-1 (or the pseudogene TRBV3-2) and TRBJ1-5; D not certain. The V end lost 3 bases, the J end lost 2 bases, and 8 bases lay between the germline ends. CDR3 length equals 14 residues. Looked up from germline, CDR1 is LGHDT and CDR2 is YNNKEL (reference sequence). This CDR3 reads CASSHSGGNQPQHF. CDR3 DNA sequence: TGTGCCAGCAGCCATTCTGGAGGCAATCAGCCCCAGCATTTT.